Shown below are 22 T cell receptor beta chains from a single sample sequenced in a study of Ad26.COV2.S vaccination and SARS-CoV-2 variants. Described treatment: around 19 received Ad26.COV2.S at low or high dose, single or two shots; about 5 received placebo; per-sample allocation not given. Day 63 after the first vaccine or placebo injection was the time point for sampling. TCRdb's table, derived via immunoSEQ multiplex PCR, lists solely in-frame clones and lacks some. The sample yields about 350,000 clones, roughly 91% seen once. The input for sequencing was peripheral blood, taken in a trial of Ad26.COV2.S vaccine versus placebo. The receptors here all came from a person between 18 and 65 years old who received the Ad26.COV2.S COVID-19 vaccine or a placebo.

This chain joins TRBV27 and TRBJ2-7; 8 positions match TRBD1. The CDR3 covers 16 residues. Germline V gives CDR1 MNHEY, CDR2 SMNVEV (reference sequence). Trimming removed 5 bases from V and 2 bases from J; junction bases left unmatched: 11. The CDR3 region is CASSPRQGTNPYEQYF. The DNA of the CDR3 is TGTGCCAGCAGTCCGAGACAGGGGACAAACCCCTACGAGCAGTACTTC.

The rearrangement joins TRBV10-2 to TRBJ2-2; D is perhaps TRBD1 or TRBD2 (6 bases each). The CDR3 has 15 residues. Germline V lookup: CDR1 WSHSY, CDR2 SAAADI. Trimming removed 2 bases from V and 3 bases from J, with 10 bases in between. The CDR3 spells CASSETGADTGELFF. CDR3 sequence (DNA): TGCGCCAGCAGTGAGACGGGGGCCGACACCGGGGAGCTGTTTTTT.

CDR3 residues: CSVDKGNTEAFF. The CDR3 nucleotides are TGCAGCGTTGATAAGGGCAACACTGAAGCTTTCTTT. The chain uses TRBV29-1 and TRBJ1-1; D gene unclear. The CDR3 is 12 amino acids. The germline V gene has CDR1 SQVTM and CDR2 ANQGSEA. With 3 bases removed from V and 2 bases from J, the gap between germline ends came to 7 bases.

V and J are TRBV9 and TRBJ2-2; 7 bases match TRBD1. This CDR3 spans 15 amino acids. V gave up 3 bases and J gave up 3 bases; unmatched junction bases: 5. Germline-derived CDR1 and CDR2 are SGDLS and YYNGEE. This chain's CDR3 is CASSGRQGDTGELFF. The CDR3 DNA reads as TGTGCCAGCAGCGGACGACAGGGTGACACCGGGGAGCTGTTTTTT.

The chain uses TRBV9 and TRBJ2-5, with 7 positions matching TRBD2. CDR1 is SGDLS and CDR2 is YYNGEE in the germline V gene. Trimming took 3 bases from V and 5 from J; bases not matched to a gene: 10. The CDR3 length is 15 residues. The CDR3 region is CASSADSGFTETQYF. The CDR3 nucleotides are TGTGCCAGCAGCGCCGATAGCGGGTTTACGGAGACCCAGTACTTC.

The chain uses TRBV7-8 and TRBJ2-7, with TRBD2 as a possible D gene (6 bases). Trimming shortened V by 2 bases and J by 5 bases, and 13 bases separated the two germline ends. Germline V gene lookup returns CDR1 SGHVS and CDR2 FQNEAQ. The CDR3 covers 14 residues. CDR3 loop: CASSLWGGDHEQYF. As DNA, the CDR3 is TGTGCCAGCAGCTTATGGGGCGGGGACCACGAGCAGTACTTC.

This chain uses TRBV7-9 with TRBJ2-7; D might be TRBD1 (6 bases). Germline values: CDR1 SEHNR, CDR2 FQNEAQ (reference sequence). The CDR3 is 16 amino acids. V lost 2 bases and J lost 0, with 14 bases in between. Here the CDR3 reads CASSLIHGQNSYEQYF. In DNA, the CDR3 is TGTGCCAGCAGCTTAATTCACGGACAGAACTCCTACGAGCAGTACTTC.

The CDR3 protein is CASSLHIVAGELFF. In DNA form, the CDR3 reads TGTGCCAGCAGTTTGCACATCGTCGCCGGGGAGCTGTTTTTT. The chain is built from TRBV27 and TRBJ2-2; D is ambiguous. V lost 3 bases to trimming and J lost 6 bases, with 11 bases between them. CDR1 is MNHEY and CDR2 is SMNVEV in the germline V gene (reference sequence). The CDR3 totals 14 residues.

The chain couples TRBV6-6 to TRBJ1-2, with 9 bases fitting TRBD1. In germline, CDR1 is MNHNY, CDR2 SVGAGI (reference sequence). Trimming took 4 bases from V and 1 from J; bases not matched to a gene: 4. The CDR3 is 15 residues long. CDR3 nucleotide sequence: TGTGCCAGCAGTTTTCGGACAGGGGTTAACTATGGCTACACCTTC. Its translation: CASSFRTGVNYGYTF.

CDR3 residues: CASSFIGQGGYEQYF. Written as DNA, the CDR3 is TGTGCCAGCAGTTTCATCGGACAGGGAGGGTACGAGCAGTACTTC. This chain joins TRBV27 and TRBJ2-7, with a weak D call TRBD1 (8 bases). The CDR3 is 15 amino acids. Trimming stripped 3 bases from V and 4 bases from J, with 16 bases between. From germline, CDR1 is MNHEY and CDR2 SMNVEV (reference sequence).

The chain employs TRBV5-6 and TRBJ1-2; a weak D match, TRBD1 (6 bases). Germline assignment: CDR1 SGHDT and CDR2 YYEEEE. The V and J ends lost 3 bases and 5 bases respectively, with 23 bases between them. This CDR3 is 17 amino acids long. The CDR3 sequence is CASSYDRSFIGGYGYTF. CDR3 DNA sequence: TGTGCCAGCAGCTATGACCGGTCCTTCATAGGGGGTTATGGCTACACCTTC.

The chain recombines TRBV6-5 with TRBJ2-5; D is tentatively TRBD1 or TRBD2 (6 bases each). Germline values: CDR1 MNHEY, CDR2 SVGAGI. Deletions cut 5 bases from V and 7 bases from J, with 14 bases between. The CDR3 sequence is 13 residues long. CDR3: CASSRTGARTQYF. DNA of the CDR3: TGTGCCAGCAGTAGGACGGGGGCCCGGACCCAGTACTTC.

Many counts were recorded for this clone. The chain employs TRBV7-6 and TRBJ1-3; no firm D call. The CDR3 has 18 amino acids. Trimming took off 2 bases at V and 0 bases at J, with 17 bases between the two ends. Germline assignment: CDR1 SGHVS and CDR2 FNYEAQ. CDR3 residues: CASSLSTSTVNSGNTIYF. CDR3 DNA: TGTGCCAGCAGCTTAAGTACCTCTACAGTCAACTCTGGAAACACCATATATTTT.

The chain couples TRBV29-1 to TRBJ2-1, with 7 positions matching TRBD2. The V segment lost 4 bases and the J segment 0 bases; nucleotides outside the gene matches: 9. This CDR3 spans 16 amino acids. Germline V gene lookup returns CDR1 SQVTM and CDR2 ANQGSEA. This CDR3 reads CSVVGLAASSYNEQFF. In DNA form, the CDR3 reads TGCAGCGTTGTCGGGCTAGCGGCGAGCTCCTACAATGAGCAGTTCTTC.

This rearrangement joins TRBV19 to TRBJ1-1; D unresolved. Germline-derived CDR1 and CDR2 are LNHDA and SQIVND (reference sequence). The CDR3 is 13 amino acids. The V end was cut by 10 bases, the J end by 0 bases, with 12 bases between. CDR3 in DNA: TGTGCCACCTCGGACGGTCTGAACACTGAAGCTTTCTTT. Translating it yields CATSDGLNTEAFF.

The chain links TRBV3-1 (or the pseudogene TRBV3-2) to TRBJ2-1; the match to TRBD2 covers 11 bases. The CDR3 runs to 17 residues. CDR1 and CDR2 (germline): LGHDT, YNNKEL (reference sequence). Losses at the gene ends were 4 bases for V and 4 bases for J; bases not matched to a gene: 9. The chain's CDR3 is CASSPDTSGSRYNEQFF. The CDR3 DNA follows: TGTGCCAGCAGCCCAGATACTAGCGGGAGTCGTTACAATGAGCAGTTCTTC.

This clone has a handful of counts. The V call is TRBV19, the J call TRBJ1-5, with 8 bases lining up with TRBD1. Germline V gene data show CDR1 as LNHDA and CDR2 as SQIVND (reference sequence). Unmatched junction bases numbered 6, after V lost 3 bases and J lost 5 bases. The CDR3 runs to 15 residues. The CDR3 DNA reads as TGTGCCAGTAGTATCTTAGCAGGGGGCGATCAGCCCCAGCATTTT. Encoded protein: CASSILAGGDQPQHF.

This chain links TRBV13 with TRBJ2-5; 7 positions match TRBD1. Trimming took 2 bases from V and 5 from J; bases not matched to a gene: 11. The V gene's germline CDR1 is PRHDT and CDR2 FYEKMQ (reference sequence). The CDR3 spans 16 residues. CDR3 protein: CASSLKGAGWGETQYF. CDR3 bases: TGTGCCAGCAGCTTAAAGGGGGCAGGGTGGGGTGAGACCCAGTACTTC.

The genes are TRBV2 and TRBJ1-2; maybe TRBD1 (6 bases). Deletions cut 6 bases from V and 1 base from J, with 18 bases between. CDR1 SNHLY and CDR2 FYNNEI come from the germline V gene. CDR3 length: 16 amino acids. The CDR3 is CASREPGQNRNYGYTF. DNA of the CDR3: TGTGCCAGCAGGGAGCCCGGACAGAACCGTAACTATGGCTACACCTTC.

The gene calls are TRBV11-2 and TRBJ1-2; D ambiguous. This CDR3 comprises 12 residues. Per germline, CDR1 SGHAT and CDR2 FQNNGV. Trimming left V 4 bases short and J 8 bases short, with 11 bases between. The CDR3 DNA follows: TGTGCCAGCAGCTATCAAACCGGCGGCTACACCTTC. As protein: CASSYQTGGYTF.

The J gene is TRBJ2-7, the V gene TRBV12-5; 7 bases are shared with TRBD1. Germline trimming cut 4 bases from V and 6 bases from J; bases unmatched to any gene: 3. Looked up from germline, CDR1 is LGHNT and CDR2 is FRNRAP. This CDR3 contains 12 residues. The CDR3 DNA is TGTGCTAGTGGTTCCTCAGGGGGCGAGCAGTACTTC. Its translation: CASGSSGGEQYF. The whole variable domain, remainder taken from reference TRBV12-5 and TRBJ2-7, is DARVTQTPRHKVTEMGQEVTMRCQPILGHNTVFWYRQTMMQGLELLAYFRNRAPLDDSGMPKDRFSAEMPDATLATLKIQPSEPRDSAVYFCASGSSGGEQYFGPGTRLTVT.

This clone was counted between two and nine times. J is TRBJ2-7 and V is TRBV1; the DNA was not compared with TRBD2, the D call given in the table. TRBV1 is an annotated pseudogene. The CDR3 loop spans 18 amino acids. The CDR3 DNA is TGCACCAGCAGCCAAGATCCCTACCTAGCGGCCTGCTCCTACGAGCAGTACTTC. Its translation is CTSSQDPYLAACSYEQYF.